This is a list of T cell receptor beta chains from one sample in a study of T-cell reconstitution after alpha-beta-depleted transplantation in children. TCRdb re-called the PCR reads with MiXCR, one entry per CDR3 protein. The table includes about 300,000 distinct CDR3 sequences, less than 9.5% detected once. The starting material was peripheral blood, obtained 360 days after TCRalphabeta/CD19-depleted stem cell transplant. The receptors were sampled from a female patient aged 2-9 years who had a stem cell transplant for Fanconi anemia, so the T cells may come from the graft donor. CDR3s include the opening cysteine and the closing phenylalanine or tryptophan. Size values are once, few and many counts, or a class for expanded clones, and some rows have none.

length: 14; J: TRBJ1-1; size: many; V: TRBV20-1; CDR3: CSAKTAQGNTEAFF
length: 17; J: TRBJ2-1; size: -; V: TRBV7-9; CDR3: CASGVPGLADSYNEQFF
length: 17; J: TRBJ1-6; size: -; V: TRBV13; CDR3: CASSLGGQGGGSSPLHF
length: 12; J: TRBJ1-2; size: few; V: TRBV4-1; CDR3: CASSQANYGYTF
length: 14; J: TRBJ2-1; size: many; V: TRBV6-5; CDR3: CASRDSQRRDEQFF
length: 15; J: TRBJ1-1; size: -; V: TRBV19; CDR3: CDSSIRGQGNTEAFF
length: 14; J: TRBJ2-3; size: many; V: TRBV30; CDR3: CAWSISLSTDTQYF
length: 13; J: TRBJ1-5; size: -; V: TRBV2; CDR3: CASTRGDNQPQHF
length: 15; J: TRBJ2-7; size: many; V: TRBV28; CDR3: CASSWYAGRGYEQYF
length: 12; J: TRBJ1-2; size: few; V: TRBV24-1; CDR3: CATSDRGHGYTF
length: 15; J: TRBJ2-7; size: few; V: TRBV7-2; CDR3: CASRSTGTGIYEQYF
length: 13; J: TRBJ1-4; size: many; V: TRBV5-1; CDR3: CASSFLGTGELFF
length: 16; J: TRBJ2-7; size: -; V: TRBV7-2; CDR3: CASSLTPTVTLYEQYF
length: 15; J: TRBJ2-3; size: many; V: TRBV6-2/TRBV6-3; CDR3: CASSTGTGGTDTQYF
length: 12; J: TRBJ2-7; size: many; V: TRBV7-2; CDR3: CASSPPTVEQYF
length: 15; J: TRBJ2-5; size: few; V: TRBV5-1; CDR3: CATARGLAGQETQYF
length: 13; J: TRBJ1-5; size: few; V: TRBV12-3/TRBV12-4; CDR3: CASSSTTDQPQHF
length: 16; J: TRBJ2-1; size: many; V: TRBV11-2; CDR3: CASSLERRTVYNEQFF
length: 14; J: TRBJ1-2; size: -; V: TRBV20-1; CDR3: CSARVPLWAYGYTF
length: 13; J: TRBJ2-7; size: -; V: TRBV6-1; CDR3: CASSPYRGYEQYF
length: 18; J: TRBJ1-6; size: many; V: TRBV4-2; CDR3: CASSQAPDRSSYNSPLHF
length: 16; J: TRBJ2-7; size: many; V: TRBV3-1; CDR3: CASSQERRTYAYEQYF
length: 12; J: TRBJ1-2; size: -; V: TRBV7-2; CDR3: CASSLEEGGYTF
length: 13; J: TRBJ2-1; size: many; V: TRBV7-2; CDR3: CATEGGGYNEQFF
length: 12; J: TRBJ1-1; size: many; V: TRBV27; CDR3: CASSSGNTEAFF
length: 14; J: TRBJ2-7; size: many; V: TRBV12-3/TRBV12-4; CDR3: CASSLRGLTYEQYF
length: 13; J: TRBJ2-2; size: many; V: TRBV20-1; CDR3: CSASDFHTGELFF
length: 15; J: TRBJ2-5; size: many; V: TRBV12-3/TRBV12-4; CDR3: CASSSWGQGGETQYF
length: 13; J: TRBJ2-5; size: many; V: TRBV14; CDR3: CASSPGRRETQYF
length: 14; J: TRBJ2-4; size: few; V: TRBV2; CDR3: CAGGTMLAKNIQYF
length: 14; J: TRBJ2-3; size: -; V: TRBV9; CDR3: CASSAGTGTDTQYF
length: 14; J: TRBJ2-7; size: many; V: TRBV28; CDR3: CASSFGGTGYEQYF
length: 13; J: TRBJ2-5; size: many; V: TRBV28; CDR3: CASGQGMKETQYF
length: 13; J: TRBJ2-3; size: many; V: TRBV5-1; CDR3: CASSGSSTDTQYF
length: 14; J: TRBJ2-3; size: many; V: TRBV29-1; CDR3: CSVELPTGTDTQYF
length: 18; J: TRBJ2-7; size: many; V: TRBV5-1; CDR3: CASSLPTRASGRSYEQYF
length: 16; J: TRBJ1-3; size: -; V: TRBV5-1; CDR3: CASSPWNRDTGNTIYF
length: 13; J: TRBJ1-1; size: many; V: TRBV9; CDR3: CASSPQDSTEAFF
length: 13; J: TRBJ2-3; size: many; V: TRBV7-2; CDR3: CASSFLGGDTQYF
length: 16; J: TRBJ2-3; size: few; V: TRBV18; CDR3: CASSHGTRFPLDTQYF
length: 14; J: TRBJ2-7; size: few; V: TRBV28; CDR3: CASSRQGPYYEQYF
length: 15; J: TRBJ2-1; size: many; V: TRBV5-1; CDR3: CASSSYPDRAREQFF
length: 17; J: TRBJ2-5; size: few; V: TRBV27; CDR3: CASSLSQSRGYQETQYF
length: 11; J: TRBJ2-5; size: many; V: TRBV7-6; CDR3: CASSSEETQYF
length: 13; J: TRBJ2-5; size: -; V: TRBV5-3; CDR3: CARGFGGSETQYF
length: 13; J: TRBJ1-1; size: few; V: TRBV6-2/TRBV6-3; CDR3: CASKRGRNTEAFF
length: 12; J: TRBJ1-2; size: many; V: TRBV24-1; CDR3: CATGDFVYGYTF
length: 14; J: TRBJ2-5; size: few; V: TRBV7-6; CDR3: CASSYRTSGETQYF
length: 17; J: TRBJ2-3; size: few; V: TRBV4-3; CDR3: CASSQEGLAGMTDTQYF
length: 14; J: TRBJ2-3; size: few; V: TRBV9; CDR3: CASSVGGSGDTQYF
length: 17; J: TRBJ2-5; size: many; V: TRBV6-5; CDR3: CASSYSMGGDLKETQYF
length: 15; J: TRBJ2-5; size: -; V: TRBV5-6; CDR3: CASSRDRGALETQYF
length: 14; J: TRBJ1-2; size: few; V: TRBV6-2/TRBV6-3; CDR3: CASSQPGQGSGYTF
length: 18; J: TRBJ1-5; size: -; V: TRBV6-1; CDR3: CASSLLPGTPYSNQPQHF
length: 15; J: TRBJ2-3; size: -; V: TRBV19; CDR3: CASSGGFPSTDTQYF
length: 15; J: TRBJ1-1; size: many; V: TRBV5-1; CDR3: CASSLVRFQNTEAFF
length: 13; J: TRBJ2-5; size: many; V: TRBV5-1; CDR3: CASSPRGQETQYF
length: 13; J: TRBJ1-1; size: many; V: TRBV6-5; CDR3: CASSQTGGTEAFF
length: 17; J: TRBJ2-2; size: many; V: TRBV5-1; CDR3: CASSFFSGTGRSGELFF